The 24 T cell receptor beta chains below come from one sample, sequenced in a study of cytomegalovirus exposure and HLA in healthy donors. Primers included in the PCR were 60 Vbeta and 13 Jbeta primers. TCRdb's table, derived via immunoSEQ multiplex PCR, lists solely in-frame clones and lacks some. The sample holds more than 95,000 clones, approximately 80% seen once. Sample: PBMCs. The source is a man between 25 and 39 years old in good health and CMV-seropositive.

This chain joins TRBV23-1 and TRBJ1-5, with a possible D match to TRBD1 (5 bases). TRBV23-1 is given ORF status, its function remaining uncertain. Trimming removed 3 bases at V and 2 bases at J, with 5 bases between. The CDR3 totals 13 residues. CDR3 loop: CASSHRGNQPQHF. The CDR3 region has the DNA TGCGCCAGCAGTCACAGGGGCAATCAGCCCCAGCATTTT.

V gene TRBV10-3 combines with J gene TRBJ1-3, with 9 bases aligning to TRBD1. The CDR3 is made up of 17 amino acids. V dropped 2 bases and J dropped 0; count of bases not matched to a gene: 5. Germline V gene data show CDR1 as ENHRY and CDR2 as SYGVKD. This CDR3 is CAISEGTGWNSGNTIYF. DNA of the CDR3: TGTGCCATCAGTGAGGGGACAGGGTGGAACTCTGGAAACACCATATATTTT.

CDR3 region: CASSRKRGPPGEQFF. The CDR3 DNA sequence: TGTGCCAGCAGTCGGAAGCGGGGGCCCCCGGGTGAGCAGTTCTTC. V is TRBV6-5 and J is TRBJ2-1, with 8 bases aligning to TRBD2. The CDR3 length is 15 residues. With V trimmed by 5 bases and J by 9 bases, 12 bases remained unmatched. Germline CDR1 reads MNHEY; CDR2 reads SVGAGI.

The CDR3: CASSQDEASEQFF. The CDR3 DNA reads as TGCGCCAGCAGCCAAGATGAGGCGTCTGAGCAGTTCTTC. The chain links TRBV4-3 to TRBJ2-1; no clear D gene. The V gene's germline CDR1 is LGHNA and CDR2 YSLEER. V was clipped by 0 bases and J by 9 bases, with 9 bases between them. The length of the CDR3 is 13 residues.

The chain carries TRBV7-9 and TRBJ1-2; 7 bases align to TRBD1. Germline CDR1 is SEHNR and CDR2 is FQNEAQ (reference sequence). The V and J ends lost 3 bases and 6 bases, in that order; junction bases with no gene match: 10. CDR3 length: 15 residues. The CDR3 nucleotides read TGTGCCAGCAGCTTCTACAACGGACAGGCGGATGGCTACACCTTC. It yields the protein CASSFYNGQADGYTF.

The chain has TRBV11-3 and TRBJ2-3; no firm D call. Trimming left V 5 bases short and J 0 bases short, with 15 bases between. CDR3 size: 16 residues. CDR1 is SGHNT, CDR2 YENEEA, per germline. In DNA form, the CDR3 reads TGTGCCAGCAGCCCCCAGGCCCTCACTAGCACAGATACGCAGTATTTT. Translating gives CASSPQALTSTDTQYF.

The chain employs TRBV4-3 and TRBJ2-5; 7 bases line up with TRBD1. The CDR3 sequence is 16 residues long. V gave up 0 bases and J gave up 5 bases; unmatched junction bases: 9. Germline loops: CDR1 LGHNA, CDR2 YSLEER. Here the CDR3 reads CASSQDTGASSETQYF. The CDR3 bases are TGCGCCAGCAGCCAAGATACAGGGGCATCGTCGGAGACCCAGTACTTC.

The genes are TRBV5-4 and TRBJ1-1; TRBD1 matches at 8 bases. V lost 0 bases, J lost 2 bases, and 3 bases stayed unmatched. CDR1 and CDR2 (germline): SGHNT, YYREEE (reference sequence). This CDR3 has 15 amino acids. The CDR3 protein is CASSLASGGNTEAFF. The CDR3 DNA is TGTGCCAGCAGCTTGGCCTCAGGGGGCAACACTGAAGCTTTCTTT.

The rearrangement links TRBV6-5 to TRBJ1-5; no clear D gene. This CDR3 contains 13 residues. The germline V gene encodes CDR1 MNHEY and CDR2 SVGAGI. The V end was cut by 6 bases, the J end by 5 bases, with 11 bases between. The CDR3 region is CASSSRADQPQHF. The CDR3 region has the DNA TGTGCCAGCAGCTCGCGGGCTGATCAGCCCCAGCATTTT.

There are a few counts of this clone. The chain combines TRBV27 with TRBJ2-7, with D possibly TRBD1 on 6 matching bases. V was clipped by 9 bases and J by 3 bases, with 18 bases between them. The CDR3 sequence is 14 residues long. Germline CDR1 MNHEY, CDR2 SMNVEV (reference sequence). The CDR3 loop is CASSGSVRGYEQYF. The CDR3 coding sequence is TGTGCCAGTTCCGGCTCCGTCAGGGGCTACGAGCAGTACTTC.

This sequence joins TRBV18 and TRBJ2-7; 12 nucleotides line up with TRBD1. Germline CDR1 reads KGHSH; CDR2 reads LQKENI. The CDR3 sequence is 16 residues long. Trimming at V came to 3 bases and at J to 6 bases, leaving 9 bases not matched to a gene. The CDR3 region is CASSPTGGQGALEQYF. CDR3 DNA: TGTGCCAGCTCACCCACGGGGGGACAGGGGGCCCTCGAGCAGTACTTC.

The chain links TRBV18 to TRBJ1-1; 7 nucleotides match TRBD1. V shed 3 bases and J 4 bases; nucleotides not matched to a gene: 5. The CDR3 sequence is 14 residues long. Germline lookup yields CDR1 KGHSH and CDR2 LQKENI. CDR3 sequence: CASSPDRSGTEAFF. In DNA, the CDR3 is TGTGCCAGCTCACCGGACAGGTCTGGCACTGAAGCTTTCTTT.

This sequence joins TRBV11-3 and TRBJ1-5, with a tentative D call TRBD1 (5 bases). V was trimmed by 0 bases and J by 0 bases, leaving 9 bases between them. Germline V lookup: CDR1 SGHNT, CDR2 YENEEA. The CDR3 has 16 amino acids. The CDR3 nucleotides are TGTGCCAGCAGCTTAGAAGGCAGGGATAGCAATCAGCCCCAGCATTTT. Encoded protein: CASSLEGRDSNQPQHF.

This clone was recorded a few times. The V gene is TRBV5-5, the J gene TRBJ2-7; 16 bases map to TRBD2. The CDR3 is made up of 16 amino acids. Trimming removed 4 bases from V and 1 base from J; junction bases left unmatched: 2. From germline, CDR1 is SGHKS and CDR2 YYEKEE (reference sequence). This CDR3 is CASSRGLAGGSYEQYF. The CDR3 DNA reads as TGTGCCAGCAGCAGGGGACTAGCGGGGGGGTCCTACGAGCAGTACTTC.

The chain recombines TRBV5-6 with TRBJ2-1, with 7 positions matching TRBD2. Trimming removed 2 bases from V and 6 bases from J; junction bases left unmatched: 14. CDR1 and CDR2 from the germline V gene are SGHDT and YYEEEE. CDR3 size: 17 residues. The CDR3 nucleotides are TGTGCCAGCAGCTTCTCCCTGCTCCTAGCGGCTCTCAATGAGCAGTTCTTC. It specifies CASSFSLLLAALNEQFF.

The sample holds one count of this clone. V usage is TRBV5-1 and J usage is TRBJ2-3, with 7 bases matching TRBD1. V gave up 3 bases and J gave up 4 bases; unmatched junction bases: 5. Germline CDR1 and CDR2: SGHRS and YFSETQ. CDR3 length: 14 amino acids. The CDR3 DNA is TGCGCCAGCAGCTCTTATCAGGGGGCAGATACGCAGTATTTT. Residues: CASSSYQGADTQYF.

The J gene is TRBJ1-3, the V gene TRBV30; 7 bases are shared with TRBD1. The germline V gene has CDR1 GTSNPN and CDR2 SVGIG (reference sequence). The CDR3 has 14 amino acids. V trimming: 2 bases; J trimming: 2 bases; junction bases outside the gene matches: 3. The CDR3 loop is CAWSPGTAGNTIYF. For the CDR3, the DNA is TGTGCCTGGAGTCCAGGGACAGCTGGAAACACCATATATTTT.

This clone was recorded once. The chain's CDR3 is CASSQGTEQYF. In DNA, the CDR3 is TGCGCCAGCAGCCAGGGGACAGAGCAGTACTTC. J is TRBJ2-7 and V is TRBV4-3; a weak D match, TRBD1 (6 bases). With 3 bases removed from V and 7 bases from J, the gap between germline ends came to 7 bases. CDR1 is LGHNA, CDR2 YSLEER, per germline. This CDR3 comprises 11 residues.

The chain links TRBV19 to TRBJ2-7; D is possibly TRBD2 (6 bases). The V gene's germline CDR1 is LNHDA and CDR2 SQIVND (reference sequence). V lost 6 bases, J lost 1 base, and 13 bases lay in between. CDR3 size: 14 residues. CDR3 coding DNA: TGTGCCAGTAGAGGCCGAAGCGGGTCCTACGAGCAGTACTTC. Translating gives CASRGRSGSYEQYF. The full variable domain, rest sourced from reference TRBV19 and TRBJ2-7, is DGGITQSPKYLFRKEGQNVTLSCEQNLNHDAMYWYRQDPGQGLRLIYYSQIVNDFQKGDIAEGYSVSREKKESFPLTVTSAQKNPTAFYLCASRGRSGSYEQYFGPGTRLTVT.

This clone was counted a few times. V and J are TRBV6-5 and TRBJ2-7; 9 nucleotides align to TRBD2. Looked up from germline, CDR1 is MNHEY and CDR2 is SVGAGI. CDR3 length: 15 amino acids. V was pared by 1 base and J by 3 bases, with 4 bases of the junction left unmatched. CDR3 DNA sequence: TGTGCCAGCAGTTACTTGACTAGCGGAAACTACGAGCAGTACTTC. Its protein is CASSYLTSGNYEQYF.

The V call is TRBV19, the J call TRBJ1-5; D not certain. The CDR3 loop spans 16 amino acids. Germline CDR1 LNHDA, CDR2 SQIVND (reference sequence). V lost 0 bases to trimming and J lost 5 bases, with 14 bases between them. The CDR3 DNA sequence: TGTGCCAGTAGTATAGAGGAGGGAATCCCCGATCAGCCCCAGCATTTT. It is translated as CASSIEEGIPDQPQHF.

The V call is TRBV4-3, the J call TRBJ1-4; TRBD1 aligns across 8 bases. CDR3 length equals 14 residues. Germline values: CDR1 LGHNA, CDR2 YSLEER. V lost 3 bases to trimming and J lost 6 bases; unmatched junction nucleotides: 3. The chain's CDR3 is CASSQVDRDEKLFF. The CDR3 DNA is TGCGCCAGCAGCCAGGTGGACAGGGATGAAAAACTGTTTTTT.

This chain uses TRBV5-1 with TRBJ1-1, with TRBD1 matching 8 bases. Germline trimming cut 0 bases from V and 4 bases from J; bases unmatched to any gene: 8. The germline V gene has CDR1 SGHRS and CDR2 YFSETQ. This CDR3 spans 16 amino acids. The CDR3 reads CASSLATGGVGTEAFF. In DNA form, the CDR3 reads TGCGCCAGCAGCTTGGCCACAGGGGGTGTCGGCACTGAAGCTTTCTTT.

In its sample, this clone was seen once. The chain links TRBV6-5 to TRBJ2-3; 9 bases map to TRBD1. J was trimmed by 1 base and V by 7 bases; bases with no gene match: 6. The V gene's germline CDR1 is MNHEY and CDR2 SVGAGI. CDR3 length: 15 amino acids. CDR3 residues: CASTLGTGRTDTQYF. The CDR3 DNA follows: TGTGCCAGCACCTTGGGGACAGGGCGCACAGATACGCAGTATTTT.